What follows is one T cell receptor beta chain and its context. Its antigen is not known. Only in-frame clones appear in the TCRdb table, and some are missing; sequencing was by immunoSEQ multiplex PCR. The repertoire holds some 2,000,000 clones, approximately 96% seen once, with 0.13% in the top ten. Both subsets, CD45RA+ naive and CD45RA-negative memory, were split from the CD4+ cells. These data come from a study of shared clonotypes between healthy human individuals. CDR1 is SGHRS and CDR2 is YFSETQ in the germline V gene. The CDR3 contains 16 residues. Trimming took off 1 base at V and 6 bases at J, with 20 bases between the two ends. Findings and limits, study-wide: Across subsets, estimated richness was generally greater for naive than for memory populations.

The chain combines TRBV5-1 with TRBJ2-7; D might be TRBD1 (6 bases). The sequenced sample consisted of naive CD4+ T cells sorted from blood. Subset specified: CD45RA+ positively selected. The TCR comes from a man aged 18 to 35 in good health. Written as DNA, the CDR3 is TGCGCCAGCAGCTTGACCGGATGGTCAGGGGAACGCGAGCAGTACTTC. Translation gives CASSLTGWSGEREQYF.